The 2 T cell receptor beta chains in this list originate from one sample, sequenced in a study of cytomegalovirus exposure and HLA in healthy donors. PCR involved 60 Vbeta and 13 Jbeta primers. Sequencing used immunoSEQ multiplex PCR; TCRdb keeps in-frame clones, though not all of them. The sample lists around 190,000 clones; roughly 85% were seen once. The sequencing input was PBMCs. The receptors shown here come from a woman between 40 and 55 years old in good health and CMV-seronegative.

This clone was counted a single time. The CDR3 nucleotides are TGTGCCAGCAGCTTGGGAACAGGGGTTGGAAACACCATATATTTT. It codes for CASSLGTGVGNTIYF. This chain connects TRBV5-4 to TRBJ1-3, with 7 bases identical to TRBD1. V shed 0 bases, J shed 3 bases, and the junction held 3 bases outside the gene matches. The CDR3 has 15 amino acids. Germline CDR1 and CDR2: SGHNT and YYREEE (reference sequence).

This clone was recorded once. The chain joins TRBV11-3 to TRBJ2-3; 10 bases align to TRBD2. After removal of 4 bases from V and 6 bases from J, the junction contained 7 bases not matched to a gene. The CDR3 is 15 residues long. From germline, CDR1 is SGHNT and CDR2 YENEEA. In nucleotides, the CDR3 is TGTGCCAGCAGCTCCTCGCCTAGCGGGAGTGATACGCAGTATTTT. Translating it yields CASSSSPSGSDTQYF.